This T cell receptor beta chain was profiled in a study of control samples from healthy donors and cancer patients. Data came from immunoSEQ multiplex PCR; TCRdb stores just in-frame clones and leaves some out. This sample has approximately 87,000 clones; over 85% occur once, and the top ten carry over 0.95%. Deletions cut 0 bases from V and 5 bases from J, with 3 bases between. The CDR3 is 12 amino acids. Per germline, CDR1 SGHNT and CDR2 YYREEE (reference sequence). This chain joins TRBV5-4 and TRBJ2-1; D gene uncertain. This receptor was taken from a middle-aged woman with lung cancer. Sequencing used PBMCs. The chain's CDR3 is CASSLVHNEQFF. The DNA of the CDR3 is TGTGCCAGCAGCTTGGTCCACAATGAGCAGTTCTTC.